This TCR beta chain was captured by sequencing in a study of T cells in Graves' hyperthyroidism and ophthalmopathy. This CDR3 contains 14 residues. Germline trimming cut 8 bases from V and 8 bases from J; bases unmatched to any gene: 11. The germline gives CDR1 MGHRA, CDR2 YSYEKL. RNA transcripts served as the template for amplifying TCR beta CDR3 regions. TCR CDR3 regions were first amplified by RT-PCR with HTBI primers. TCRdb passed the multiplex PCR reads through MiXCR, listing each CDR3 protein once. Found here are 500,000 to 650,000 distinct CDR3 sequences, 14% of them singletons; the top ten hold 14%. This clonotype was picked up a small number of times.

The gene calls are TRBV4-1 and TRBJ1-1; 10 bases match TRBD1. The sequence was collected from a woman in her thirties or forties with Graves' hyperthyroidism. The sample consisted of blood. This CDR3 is CASFQARGQGEAFF. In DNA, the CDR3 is TGCGCCAGCTTCCAGGCCCGGGGACAGGGGGAAGCTTTCTTT.